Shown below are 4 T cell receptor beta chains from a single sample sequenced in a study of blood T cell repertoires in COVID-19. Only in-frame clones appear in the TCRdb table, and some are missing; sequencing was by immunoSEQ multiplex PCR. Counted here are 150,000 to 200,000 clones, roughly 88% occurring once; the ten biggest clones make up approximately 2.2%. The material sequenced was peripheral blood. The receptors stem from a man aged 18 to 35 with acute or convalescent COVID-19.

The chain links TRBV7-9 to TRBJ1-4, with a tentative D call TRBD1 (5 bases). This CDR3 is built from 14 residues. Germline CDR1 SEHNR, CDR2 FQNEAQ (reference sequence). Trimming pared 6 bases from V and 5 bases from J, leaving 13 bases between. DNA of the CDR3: TGTGCCAGCAGTCGGGACCGGGGGAATGAAAAACTGTTTTTT. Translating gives CASSRDRGNEKLFF. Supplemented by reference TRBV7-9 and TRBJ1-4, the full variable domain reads DTGVSQNPRHKITKRGQNVTFRCDPISEHNRLYWYRQTLGQGPEFLTYFQNEAQLEKSRLLSDRFSAERPKGSFSTLEIQRTEQGDSAMYLCASSRDRGNEKLFFGSGTQLSVL.

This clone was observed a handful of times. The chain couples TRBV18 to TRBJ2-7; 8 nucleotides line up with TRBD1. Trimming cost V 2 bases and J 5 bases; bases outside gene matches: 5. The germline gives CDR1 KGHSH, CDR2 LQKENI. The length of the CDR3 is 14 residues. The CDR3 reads CASSPRQGRDEQYF. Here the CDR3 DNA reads TGTGCCAGCTCACCAAGACAGGGGAGAGACGAGCAGTACTTC.

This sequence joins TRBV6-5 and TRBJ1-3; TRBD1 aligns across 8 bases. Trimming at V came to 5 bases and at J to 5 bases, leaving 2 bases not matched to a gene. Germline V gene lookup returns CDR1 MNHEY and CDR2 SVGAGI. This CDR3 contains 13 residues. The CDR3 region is CASSTGGRNTIYF. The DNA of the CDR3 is TGTGCCAGCAGTACAGGGGGAAGAAACACCATATATTTT.

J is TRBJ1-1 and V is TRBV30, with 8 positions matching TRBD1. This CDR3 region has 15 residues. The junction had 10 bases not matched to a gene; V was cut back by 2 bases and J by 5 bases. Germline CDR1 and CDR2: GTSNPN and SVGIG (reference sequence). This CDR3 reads CAWSSRTGLVTEAFF. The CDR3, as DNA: TGTGCCTGGAGTTCCCGGACAGGGTTGGTGACTGAAGCTTTCTTT.